A selection of T cell receptor beta chains follows, all from one sample in a study of blood T cells in healthy people across ages. TCRdb called the 5' RACE reads again in MiXCR, with one record for every CDR3 protein. The profile covers over 600,000 distinct CDR3 sequences, with roughly 43% appearing a single time and 30% taken by the ten largest. Specimen: blood. These receptors originate from a man older than 75 in good health. The CDR3 runs from the conserved cysteine through the conserved F or W. The D gene is left open where the match is weak. Size tells how often a clone was seen (once, few, many) or the class of an expanded clone, and some rows leave it out.

NA	NA	TRBV6-2/TRBV6-3	TRBJ2-5	TGTGCCAGCACCTACGGGCGAGGGACCCAGTACTTC	CASTYGRGTQYF
NA	NA	TRBV20-1	TRBJ2-7	TGCAGTGCCTGGGGAACTAACTCCTACGAGCAGTACTTC	CSAWGTNSYEQYF
TRBD1	NA	TRBV3-1	TRBJ2-5	TGTGCCAGCAGCCACCCCCGACAGGGAGATATGGGGAGTGAGCAGTACTTC	CASSHPRQGDMGSEQYF
TRBD2	few	TRBV12-3/TRBV12-4	TRBJ2-4	TGTGCCAGCAGTCTCAGACTAGCGGGGGGAATGCTAGCCAAAAACATTCAGTACTTC	CASSLRLAGGMLAKNIQYF
TRBD2	NA	TRBV6-5	TRBJ2-3	TGTGCCAGCAGATCACCCGGGGGGGGCACAGATACGCAGTATTTT	CASRSPGGGTDTQYF
NA	NA	TRBV28	TRBJ1-1	TGTGCCAGCAGTTTGGGGGGGACACCAAACACTGAAGCTTTCTTT	CASSLGGTPNTEAFF
NA	NA	TRBV29-1	TRBJ1-2	TGCAGCGTTGGCCGACCGGGTGGGGATGGCTACACCTTC	CSVGRPGGDGYTF
NA	NA	TRBV20-1	TRBJ2-5	TGCAGTGTAATCAACGGGGGAAAATACCAAGAGACCCAGTACTTC	CSVINGGKYQETQYF
TRBD2	NA	TRBV5-1	TRBJ2-3	TGCGCCAGCAGCTTCCCCGGGACTAGCGATACAGATACGCAGTATTTT	CASSFPGTSDTDTQYF
NA	few	TRBV11-2	TRBJ2-7	TGTGCCAGCAGCTTAACAAGACGGGGCCAGTACTTC	CASSLTRRGQYF
NA	NA	TRBV4-2	TRBJ2-7	NA	CASSRGTNTGANVLTFGAGYEQYF
NA	many	TRBV29-1	TRBJ2-5	TGCAGCGTTATCCGGAGGGGGGAGACCCAGTACTTC	CSVIRRGETQYF
TRBD2	NA	TRBV5-1	TRBJ2-5	TGCGCCAGCAGCTTGTTGGGGACTAGCGGGGTCCAAGAGACCCAGTACTTC	CASSLLGTSGVQETQYF
NA	few	TRBV20-1	TRBJ2-3	TGCAGTGCGACTAACAAGAGATCTAGCACAGATACGCAGTATTTT	CSATNKRSSTDTQYF
NA	NA	TRBV6-1	TRBJ2-2	TGTGCCAGCACCCGGACCGCTTATACCCCGAACACCGGGGAGCTGTTTTTT	CASTRTAYTPNTGELFF
NA	NA	TRBV28	TRBJ2-2	TGTGCCAGCAGTTTATATACGCTCGGGCGACCCCAAAACACCGGGGAGCTGTTTTTT	CASSLYTLGRPQNTGELFF
NA	NA	TRBV15	TRBJ2-5	TGTGCCACCAGCAGGGGTGATGGGCGGAACCAAGAGACCCAGTACTTC	CATSRGDGRNQETQYF
NA	NA	TRBV18	TRBJ2-1	TGTGCCAGCTCACCACGGAAGGGACATGAGCAGTTCTTC	CASSPRKGHEQFF
NA	few	TRBV20-1	TRBJ2-3	TGCAGTGCTATAAGAGGAGATACGCAGTATTTT	CSAIRGDTQYF
NA	NA	TRBV4-3	TRBJ2-7	TGCGCCAGCAGCCAAGACCCGGGCCCCTACGAGCAGTACTTC	CASSQDPGPYEQYF
TRBD1	NA	TRBV18	TRBJ1-1	TGTGCCAGCTCACGCCAGGGACAGACGAACACTGAAGCTTTCTTT	CASSRQGQTNTEAFF
NA	few	TRBV20-1	TRBJ2-6	TGCAGTGCTACTGCAAGGACCTCTGGGGCCAACGTCCTGACTTTC	CSATARTSGANVLTF
NA	NA	TRBV5-1	TRBJ2-7	TGCGCCAGCAGCTTGATCCCGAGCTCCTACGAGCAGTACTTC	CASSLIPSSYEQYF
TRBD1	few	TRBV7-9	TRBJ2-7	TGTGCCAGCAGCTTAGCGGACAGGGGGATCTCCTACGAGCAGTACTTC	CASSLADRGISYEQYF
TRBD1	NA	TRBV6-2/TRBV6-3	TRBJ1-2	TGTGCCAGCAGTTTGGGGTGGACAGGGTCGACCGGCTACACCTTC	CASSLGWTGSTGYTF